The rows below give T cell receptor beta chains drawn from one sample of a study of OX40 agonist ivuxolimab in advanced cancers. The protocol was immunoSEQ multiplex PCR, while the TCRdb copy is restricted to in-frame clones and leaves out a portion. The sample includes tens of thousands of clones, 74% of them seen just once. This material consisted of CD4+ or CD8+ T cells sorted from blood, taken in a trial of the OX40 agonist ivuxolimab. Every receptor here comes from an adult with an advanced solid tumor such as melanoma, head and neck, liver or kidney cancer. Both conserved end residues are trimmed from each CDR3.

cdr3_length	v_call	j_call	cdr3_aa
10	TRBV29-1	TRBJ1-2	SGTGSSYGYT
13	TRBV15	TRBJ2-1	ATSREAYAYNEQF
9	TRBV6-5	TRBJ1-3	ATRTGNTIY
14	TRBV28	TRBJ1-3	ASSTPGQGTGNTIY
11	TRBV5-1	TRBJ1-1	ASRQTEYTEAF
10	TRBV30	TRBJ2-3	AWSLFTDTQY
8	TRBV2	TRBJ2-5	ASYSETQY
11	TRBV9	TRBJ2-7	ASSFMTADEQY
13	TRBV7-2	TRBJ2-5	ASSSMAGARETQY
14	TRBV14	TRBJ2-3	ASSQERGILTDTQY
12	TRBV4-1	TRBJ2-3	ASSQGLNTDTQY
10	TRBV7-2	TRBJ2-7	ASSLISSTQY
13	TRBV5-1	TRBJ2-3	ASSLAGHNTDTQY
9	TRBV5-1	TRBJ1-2	ASNWEGSYT
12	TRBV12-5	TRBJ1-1	ASGPRLGTGEAF
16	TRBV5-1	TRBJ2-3	ASSLEGRGGRGTDTQY
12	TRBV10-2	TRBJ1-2	ASSGLYLNYGYT
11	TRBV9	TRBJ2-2	ASRGRVGGELF
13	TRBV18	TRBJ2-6	ASSRDRPGANVLT
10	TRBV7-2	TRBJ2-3	ASSPSTDTQY
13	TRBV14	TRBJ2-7	ASSQRGTGVGEQY
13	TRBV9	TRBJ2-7	ASSVGPAGWNEQY
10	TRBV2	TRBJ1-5	ASSDSNQPQH
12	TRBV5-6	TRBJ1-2	ASSPVNRDYGYT
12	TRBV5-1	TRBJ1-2	ASSLAAVYDGYT